A selection of T cell receptor beta chains follows, all from one sample in a study of early stage breast cancer tumors. Assay used: immunoSEQ multiplex PCR; TCRdb lists only in-frame clones, some missing. The sample yields 9,000 to 10,000 clones, around 60% seen once. The sequencing input was breast tumor tissue. Receptors were obtained from a person aged 55 to 69 with breast cancer. CDR3s include the opening cysteine and the closing phenylalanine or tryptophan. D genes are given only for firm matches. Some rows have no size entry. The others give once, few or many, or a class for an expanded clone.

cdr3_aa: CASRSGTETYGYTF
cdr3_nt: TGTGCCAGCAGGTCCGGGACGGAGACTTATGGCTACACCTTC
j_call: TRBJ1-2
clone_size: few
v_call: TRBV6-1
d_call: -

cdr3_aa: CASSLDGGTSGNTIYF
cdr3_nt: TGCGCCAGCAGCTTGGACGGGGGAACGTCTGGAAACACCATATATTTT
j_call: TRBJ1-3
clone_size: few
v_call: TRBV5-1
d_call: -

cdr3_aa: CAISTGTDTQYF
cdr3_nt: TGTGCCATCAGTACCGGGACTGATACGCAGTATTTT
j_call: TRBJ2-3
clone_size: -
v_call: TRBV10-3
d_call: -

cdr3_aa: CAWTAGQGETDTQYF
cdr3_nt: TGTGCCTGGACCGCAGGACAGGGTGAGACAGATACGCAGTATTTT
j_call: TRBJ2-3
clone_size: -
v_call: TRBV30
d_call: TRBD1

cdr3_aa: CATREGADDTGELFF
cdr3_nt: TGTGCCACCCGAGAAGGAGCGGACGACACCGGGGAGCTGTTTTTT
j_call: TRBJ2-2
clone_size: few
v_call: TRBV15
d_call: -

cdr3_aa: CARSLAGRGQPQHF
cdr3_nt: TGTGCCAGAAGCTTGGCCGGACGGGGACAGCCCCAGCATTTT
j_call: TRBJ1-5
clone_size: -
v_call: TRBV5-3
d_call: -

cdr3_aa: CASSIATRTEAFF
cdr3_nt: TGTGCCAGCAGTATCGCGACCAGGACTGAAGCTTTCTTT
j_call: TRBJ1-1
clone_size: -
v_call: TRBV27
d_call: -

cdr3_aa: CASSPRDRVVGETQYF
cdr3_nt: TGTGCCAGTAGTCCAAGGGACAGGGTAGTTGGAGAGACCCAGTACTTC
j_call: TRBJ2-5
clone_size: few
v_call: TRBV19
d_call: TRBD1

cdr3_aa: CSAGDSTNTEAFF
cdr3_nt: TGTTCGGCGGGGGACAGTACGAACACTGAAGCTTTCTTT
j_call: TRBJ1-1
clone_size: -
v_call: TRBV7-9
d_call: TRBD1

cdr3_aa: CASGGLDQPQHF
cdr3_nt: TGTGCCAGTGGGGGCCTCGATCAGCCCCAGCATTTT
j_call: TRBJ1-5
clone_size: few
v_call: TRBV19
d_call: -

cdr3_aa: CASSRTGGNEQFF
cdr3_nt: TGTGCCAGCAGTAGAACAGGGGGCAATGAGCAGTTCTTC
j_call: TRBJ2-1
clone_size: -
v_call: TRBV6-6
d_call: TRBD1

cdr3_aa: CASSQDGNSGTTNEKLFF
cdr3_nt: TGTGCCAGCAGCCAGGACGGGAATTCGGGGACAACTAATGAAAAACTGTTTTTT
j_call: TRBJ1-4
clone_size: -
v_call: TRBV4-2
d_call: -

cdr3_aa: CAIGEGSRSNYGYTF
cdr3_nt: TGTGCCATAGGGGAGGGGTCACGAAGTAATTATGGCTACACCTTC
j_call: TRBJ1-2
clone_size: few
v_call: TRBV28
d_call: -

cdr3_aa: CASSAGQGRGDEQFF
cdr3_nt: TGTGCCAGCAGTGCGGGACAGGGGCGAGGGGATGAGCAGTTCTTC
j_call: TRBJ2-1
clone_size: few
v_call: TRBV2
d_call: TRBD1

cdr3_aa: CASSVEWSRDYGYTF
cdr3_nt: TGTGCCAGCAGCGTAGAATGGTCTAGGGACTATGGCTACACCTTC
j_call: TRBJ1-2
clone_size: medium-sized
v_call: TRBV9
d_call: -

cdr3_aa: CASSRGREQETQYF
cdr3_nt: TGCGCCAGCAGTCGTGGGAGAGAGCAAGAGACCCAGTACTTC
j_call: TRBJ2-5
clone_size: once
v_call: TRBV5-1
d_call: -

cdr3_aa: CASSLARDEQFF
cdr3_nt: TGTGCCAGCAGCTTAGCGCGGGATGAGCAGTTCTTC
j_call: TRBJ2-1
clone_size: few
v_call: TRBV7-2
d_call: -

cdr3_aa: CASSPGTAGRTEAFF
cdr3_nt: TGTGCCAGCAGTCCCGGAACTGCGGGGCGCACTGAAGCTTTCTTT
j_call: TRBJ1-1
clone_size: -
v_call: TRBV28
d_call: -

cdr3_aa: CASSPGLAGGPLQYF
cdr3_nt: TGTGCCAGTAGTCCGGGACTAGCGGGGGGACCACTTCAGTACTTC
j_call: TRBJ2-4
clone_size: -
v_call: TRBV19
d_call: TRBD2

cdr3_aa: CASSGGVGTKTQYF
cdr3_nt: TGTGCCAGCAGCGGCGGGGTGGGGACAAAGACCCAGTACTTC
j_call: TRBJ2-5
clone_size: few
v_call: TRBV9
d_call: -

cdr3_aa: CASSSGYSNQPQHF
cdr3_nt: TGTGCCAGCAGTTCCGGATATAGCAATCAGCCCCAGCATTTT
j_call: TRBJ1-5
clone_size: few
v_call: TRBV28
d_call: -

cdr3_aa: CASSLQGAVRGNQPQHF
cdr3_nt: TGTGCCAGTAGTTTACAGGGGGCAGTTCGTGGCAATCAGCCCCAGCATTTT
j_call: TRBJ1-5
clone_size: -
v_call: TRBV19
d_call: TRBD1

cdr3_aa: CASSLVVGSEAFF
cdr3_nt: TGCGCCAGCAGCTTGGTGGTGGGATCTGAAGCTTTCTTT
j_call: TRBJ1-1
clone_size: medium-sized
v_call: TRBV5-1
d_call: -

cdr3_aa: CASSEEGTGSGELFF
cdr3_nt: TGTGCCAGCAGTGAAGAGGGGACAGGGAGCGGGGAGCTGTTTTTT
j_call: TRBJ2-2
clone_size: few
v_call: TRBV6-1
d_call: TRBD1

cdr3_aa: CASSPVAGERYEQYF
cdr3_nt: TGTGCCAGCAGTCCCGTGGCGGGAGAACGTTACGAGCAGTACTTC
j_call: TRBJ2-7
clone_size: -
v_call: TRBV28
d_call: TRBD2

cdr3_aa: CASSLGGQRTEAFF
cdr3_nt: TGCGCCAGCAGCTTGGGGGGTCAACGGACTGAAGCTTTCTTT
j_call: TRBJ1-1
clone_size: once
v_call: TRBV5-1
d_call: -

cdr3_aa: CASGRQYNEQFF
cdr3_nt: TGTGCCAGCGGGCGGCAATACAATGAGCAGTTCTTC
j_call: TRBJ2-1
clone_size: -
v_call: TRBV9
d_call: -

cdr3_aa: CASSQLAGGGREQYF
cdr3_nt: TGTGCCAGCAGCCAGTTAGCGGGAGGCGGTCGCGAGCAGTACTTC
j_call: TRBJ2-7
clone_size: few
v_call: TRBV4-2
d_call: TRBD2

cdr3_aa: CASSPAWGANTEAFF
cdr3_nt: TGTGCCAGCAGCCCTGCGTGGGGAGCCAACACTGAAGCTTTCTTT
j_call: TRBJ1-1
clone_size: -
v_call: TRBV11-2
d_call: -

cdr3_aa: CASSKRDRTSSYEQYF
cdr3_nt: TGTGCCAGCAGCAAGCGGGACAGAACGAGCTCCTACGAGCAGTACTTC
j_call: TRBJ2-7
clone_size: few
v_call: TRBV9
d_call: -

cdr3_aa: CASKSGTGAFF
cdr3_nt: TGTGCCAGCAAATCCGGGACAGGGGCTTTCTTT
j_call: TRBJ1-1
clone_size: few
v_call: TRBV25-1
d_call: TRBD1

cdr3_aa: CSVTGMSTEAFF
cdr3_nt: TGCAGCGTAACAGGGATGAGTACTGAAGCTTTCTTT
j_call: TRBJ1-1
clone_size: few
v_call: TRBV29-1
d_call: -

cdr3_aa: CASSQSGTGGKAFF
cdr3_nt: TGCGCCAGCAGCCAGTCGGGGACAGGAGGAAAAGCTTTCTTT
j_call: TRBJ1-1
clone_size: -
v_call: TRBV4-1
d_call: TRBD1

cdr3_aa: CASSPRPQGRSHTEAFF
cdr3_nt: TGTGCCAGCAGCCCCCGCCCGCAGGGTCGGTCCCACACTGAAGCTTTCTTT
j_call: TRBJ1-1
clone_size: few
v_call: TRBV7-8
d_call: -

cdr3_aa: CASSFQFGGFNEQFF
cdr3_nt: TGCGCCAGCAGCTTTCAGTTTGGTGGTTTCAATGAGCAGTTCTTC
j_call: TRBJ2-1
clone_size: -
v_call: TRBV5-1
d_call: -

cdr3_aa: CASSPNRGAFF
cdr3_nt: TGTGCCAGCTCACCAAACAGGGGAGCTTTCTTT
j_call: TRBJ1-1
clone_size: few
v_call: TRBV18
d_call: TRBD1

cdr3_aa: CASSSGLAGGPEQFF
cdr3_nt: TGTGCCAGCAGCTCCGGACTAGCGGGAGGACCCGAGCAGTTCTTC
j_call: TRBJ2-1
clone_size: few
v_call: TRBV11-3
d_call: TRBD2

cdr3_aa: CASSYGTGGSGNTIYF
cdr3_nt: TGCGCCAGCAGCTATGGTACAGGGGGCTCTGGAAACACCATATATTTT
j_call: TRBJ1-3
clone_size: -
v_call: TRBV5-1
d_call: TRBD1

cdr3_aa: CASSWKQGGETQYF
cdr3_nt: TGTGCCAGCAGCTGGAAACAGGGTGGAGAGACCCAGTACTTC
j_call: TRBJ2-5
clone_size: once
v_call: TRBV5-4
d_call: -

cdr3_aa: CASSFPLQATEAFF
cdr3_nt: TGTGCCAGCAGCTTTCCTCTCCAGGCGACTGAAGCTTTCTTT
j_call: TRBJ1-1
clone_size: medium-sized
v_call: TRBV7-9
d_call: -

cdr3_aa: CAWSVKGTDTQYF
cdr3_nt: TGTGCCTGGAGTGTAAAGGGGACGGATACGCAGTATTTT
j_call: TRBJ2-3
clone_size: -
v_call: TRBV30
d_call: -

cdr3_aa: CASSSTFRRGIYEQYF
cdr3_nt: TGTGCCAGCAGCTCAACATTCAGGAGGGGGATATACGAGCAGTACTTC
j_call: TRBJ2-7
clone_size: -
v_call: TRBV13
d_call: -

cdr3_aa: CASSRGQGTGGVDTQYF
cdr3_nt: TGCGCCAGCAGCCGCGGACAGGGGACAGGCGGGGTAGATACGCAGTATTTT
j_call: TRBJ2-3
clone_size: -
v_call: TRBV5-1
d_call: TRBD1

cdr3_aa: CASSARGTSSGNTIYF
cdr3_nt: TGCGCCAGCAGCGCCCGAGGGACTTCTTCTGGAAACACCATATATTTT
j_call: TRBJ1-3
clone_size: -
v_call: TRBV5-1
d_call: -

cdr3_aa: CASRATRDLERTQYF
cdr3_nt: TGTGCCAGCAGGGCGACCCGGGATCTAGAGAGGACGCAGTATTTT
j_call: TRBJ2-3
clone_size: -
v_call: TRBV6-1
d_call: -

cdr3_aa: CASGSQETQYF
cdr3_nt: TGTGCCAGCGGCAGCCAAGAGACCCAGTACTTC
j_call: TRBJ2-5
clone_size: few
v_call: TRBV6-1
d_call: -

cdr3_aa: CASSPGLAGGDYGGQYF
cdr3_nt: TGTGCCAGCAGCCCCGGACTAGCGGGAGGGGACTACGGGGGTCAGTACTTC
j_call: TRBJ2-4
clone_size: -
v_call: TRBV4-2
d_call: TRBD2

cdr3_aa: CAMKWGGPSYEQYF
cdr3_nt: TGTGCCATGAAATGGGGGGGGCCCTCCTACGAGCAGTACTTC
j_call: TRBJ2-7
clone_size: -
v_call: TRBV5-4
d_call: -

cdr3_aa: CASSIDLGTVFNYGYTF
cdr3_nt: TGTGCCAGTAGTATAGATCTCGGGACAGTCTTTAACTATGGCTACACCTTC
j_call: TRBJ1-2
clone_size: medium-sized
v_call: TRBV19
d_call: TRBD1

cdr3_aa: CAISLDSGSSYNEQFF
cdr3_nt: TGTGCCATCAGCCTTGATAGCGGGAGCTCCTACAATGAGCAGTTCTTC
j_call: TRBJ2-1
clone_size: few
v_call: TRBV10-3
d_call: TRBD2

cdr3_aa: CASSFDGTPTSSEQFF
cdr3_nt: TGCGCCAGCAGCTTCGACGGGACACCTACTTCGAGTGAGCAGTTCTTC
j_call: TRBJ2-1
clone_size: -
v_call: TRBV5-1
d_call: -

cdr3_aa: CASSFDLENEQFF
cdr3_nt: TGTGCCAGCAGCTTCGACCTTGAAAATGAGCAGTTCTTC
j_call: TRBJ2-1
clone_size: once
v_call: TRBV7-8
d_call: -

cdr3_aa: CSAQWGEKLFF
cdr3_nt: TGCAGCGCCCAATGGGGTGAAAAACTGTTTTTT
j_call: TRBJ1-4
clone_size: medium-sized
v_call: TRBV29-1
d_call: -

cdr3_aa: CASSLPGQGRHNEQFF
cdr3_nt: TGTGCCAGCAGCTTGCCTGGACAGGGCCGACACAATGAGCAGTTCTTC
j_call: TRBJ2-1
clone_size: -
v_call: TRBV5-8
d_call: TRBD1

cdr3_aa: CASSMKGRYGYTF
cdr3_nt: TGTGCCAGTAGTATGAAAGGGAGGTATGGCTACACCTTC
j_call: TRBJ1-2
clone_size: few
v_call: TRBV19
d_call: -

cdr3_aa: CASRGLYNEQFF
cdr3_nt: TGTGCCAGCAGGGGACTGTACAATGAGCAGTTCTTC
j_call: TRBJ2-1
clone_size: -
v_call: TRBV28
d_call: -

cdr3_aa: CASSRSPDRNSPLHF
cdr3_nt: TGTGCCAGCAGCCGTTCCCCGGACAGAAATTCACCCCTCCACTTT
j_call: TRBJ1-6
clone_size: once
v_call: TRBV7-6
d_call: -